This T cell receptor (beta chain) was sequenced in a study of blood T cells in healthy people across ages. Study-level background: Every two T cells gave about one barcoded beta molecule via template switching. Study observations and caveats: TCR beta diversity per million T cells fell roughly linearly with age.

Samples each yielded at least 6 micrograms of total RNA. CDR3 length equals 13 residues. Trimming cost V 3 bases and J 8 bases, with 12 bases left between them. In germline, CDR1 is KGHDR, CDR2 SFDVKD. A second PCR, run for about 7 to 11 cycles, used a sample-barcoded 5' primer plus a J-beta primer mix. Every single cDNA molecule received a tag from a template-switch adaptor with 12 random nucleotides. Each CDR3 protein is one row after TCRdb ran MiXCR on the 5' RACE reads. The sample lists over a million distinct CDR3 sequences, about 45% seen once, with over 3.5% in the top ten. This clonotype was recorded a few times. Its antigen is as yet unknown.

This chain uses TRBV24-1 with TRBJ1-1, with D hard to call. The TCR sequence derives from a woman younger than 30 in good health. The sequenced material came from blood. CDR3 in amino acids: CATSDLNLDEAFF. CDR3 in DNA: TGTGCCACCAGTGATCTTAACCTGGACGAAGCTTTCTTT.